Below, 22 T cell receptor beta chains from the same sample are listed, as sequenced in a study of blood T cells in healthy people across ages. Using a J-beta primer mix together with a sample-barcoded 5' primer, a second PCR was run for about 6 to 11 cycles. TCRdb recomputed calls from the 5' RACE reads with MiXCR, one row per CDR3 protein. The sample consists of 700,000 to 1,000,000 distinct CDR3 sequences, 40% to 50% of them appearing once. Specimen: blood. These receptors all come from a man aged 55 to 69 in good health.

This chain's CDR3 is CASTLTLNYGYTF. The CDR3 nucleotides are TGTGCCAGCACCCTTACACTTAACTATGGCTACACCTTC. The chain couples TRBV28 to TRBJ1-2; D gene unclear. CDR1 and CDR2 from the germline V gene are MDHEN and SYDVKM. V lost 7 bases and J lost 1, with 10 bases in between. This CDR3 spans 13 amino acids.

This clonotype was seen a handful of times. The chain employs TRBV11-2 and TRBJ2-7; D might be TRBD1 or TRBD2, each matching 5 bases. This CDR3 spans 17 amino acids. The ends were cut back, 4 bases at V and 0 bases at J, with 19 bases in the middle. CDR1 and CDR2 from the germline V gene are SGHAT and FQNNGV. The CDR3 DNA sequence: TGTGCCAGCAGCTCAATAAGAGGCTGGGGGAGCTCCTACGAGCAGTACTTC. Translation gives CASSSIRGWGSSYEQYF.

This clonotype occurred a few times. This chain links TRBV30 with TRBJ1-5; no reliable D call. Per the germline V gene, CDR1 is GTSNPN and CDR2 is SVGIG (reference sequence). V dropped 0 bases and J dropped 5 bases, with 8 bases sitting between them. The CDR3 is 13 residues long. The CDR3 DNA reads TGTGCCTGGAGTGTAACGGCCGATCAGCCCCAGCATTTT. This encodes CAWSVTADQPQHF.

The table lists this clonotype with many counts. This chain uses TRBV29-1 with TRBJ2-1; D remains ambiguous. The CDR3 loop spans 14 amino acids. Germline CDR1 is SQVTM and CDR2 is ANQGSEA. V lost 3 bases and J 5 bases, leaving 14 bases between the germline ends. CDR3 sequence: CSVEDPVENNEQFF. The CDR3 DNA sequence: TGCAGCGTTGAGGACCCCGTAGAAAACAATGAGCAGTTCTTC.

The table lists this clonotype with a count of one. This clone may be a read error of a much larger clone one base away. The chain employs TRBV4-1 and TRBJ2-1, with D unresolved. The V and J ends lost 0 bases and 13 bases respectively, with 19 bases between them. CDR3 length: 15 residues. Germline V CDR1 and CDR2: MGHRA, YSYEKL. CDR3 protein: CASSQDPGASETQFF. CDR3 nucleotide sequence: TGCGCCAGCAGCCAAGACCCCGGAGCGTCCGAGACCCAGTTCTTC.

In its sample, this clonotype was seen a few times. The CDR3 DNA follows: TGTGCCAGCAGTTCAGGAAGCGGAGATACGCAGTATTTT. It specifies CASSSGSGDTQYF. The V and J genes are TRBV7-3 and TRBJ2-3; D is possibly TRBD2 (5 bases). This CDR3 is 13 amino acids long. Trimming removed 6 bases from V and 5 bases from J, with 12 bases in between. Looked up from germline, CDR1 is SGHTA and CDR2 is FQGTGA.

The rearrangement uses TRBV11-3 and TRBJ1-1, with D perhaps TRBD1 (5 bases). With 0 bases removed from V and 4 bases from J, the gap between germline ends came to 15 bases. The CDR3 is 16 amino acids. In germline, CDR1 is SGHNT, CDR2 YENEEA. As DNA, the CDR3 is TGTGCCAGCAGCTTAGACGGGTGGCAGGGTGGCACTGAAGCTTTCTTT. It translates to CASSLDGWQGGTEAFF.

This clonotype showed up just a few times. The chain combines TRBV20-1 with TRBJ2-3, with D perhaps matching TRBD1 or TRBD2 (5 bases each). The CDR3 contains 17 residues. Germline-derived CDR1 and CDR2 are DFQATT and SNEGSKA (reference sequence). V was clipped by 4 bases and J by 3 bases, with 23 bases between them. CDR3 in DNA: TGCAGTGCTAATTTCCGGGACCGTTACGGGGAAACAGATACGCAGTATTTT. As protein: CSANFRDRYGETDTQYF.

For this clonotype: This may be a read error: a much more frequent sequence differs by one nucleotide. The genes are TRBV21-1 and TRBJ2-2; the D call TRBD1 from the table was never checked on the DNA. TRBV21-1 is reported as a pseudogene. The length of the CDR3 is 17 residues. For the CDR3, the DNA is TGTGCCAGCAGCAAATACTGGACAGGGGGGCACACCAGGGAGCTGTTTTTT. Its protein is CASSKYWTGGHTRELFF.

The V gene is TRBV4-1, the J gene TRBJ1-4; the D gene is possibly TRBD1 (5 bases). CDR3 length equals 15 residues. CDR1 is MGHRA, CDR2 YSYEKL, per germline. V lost 1 base and J lost 4, with 10 bases in between. For the CDR3, the DNA is TGCGCCAGCAGCCAAGGATCAGGGTTTAATGAAAAACTGTTTTTT. Amino acids: CASSQGSGFNEKLFF.

This chain connects TRBV20-1 to TRBJ2-5, with a weak D call TRBD1 (5 bases). The CDR3 totals 17 residues. Germline assignment: CDR1 DFQATT and CDR2 SNEGSKA (reference sequence). The V and J ends lost 0 bases and 11 bases respectively, with 28 bases between them. The CDR3 sequence is CSARDPGLHLRAGEQYF. In nucleotides, the CDR3 is TGCAGTGCTAGAGATCCAGGGTTACATCTTAGGGCTGGTGAGCAGTACTTC.

A few counts support this clonotype. The chain couples TRBV7-6 to TRBJ1-6, with D perhaps TRBD1 (5 bases). The CDR3 is 15 amino acids. Trimming shortened V by 5 bases and J by 7 bases, and 15 bases separated the two germline ends. In germline, CDR1 is SGHVS, CDR2 FNYEAQ. DNA for the CDR3: TGTGCCAGCAGCGGCGGGGGAAGACAGAATTCACCCCTCCACTTT. Its translation: CASSGGGRQNSPLHF.

This clonotype was recorded at least ten times. Germline is not matched at one junction end, which may reflect a read error. The V call is TRBV5-1, the J call TRBJ1-2; possible D gene TRBD1, 5 bases. Germline V gene data show CDR1 as SGHRS and CDR2 as YFSETQ. The CDR3 covers 15 residues. CDR3 amino acids: CASRLGEASGHGYTF. CDR3 bases: TGCGCCAGCAGGTTGGGGGAAGCCTCAGGGCATGGCTACACCTTC.

The chain employs TRBV2 and TRBJ2-7, with a possible D match to TRBD2 (5 bases). Trimming pared 7 bases from V and 6 bases from J, leaving 10 bases between. In germline, CDR1 is SNHLY, CDR2 FYNNEI. The CDR3 is 11 residues long. CDR3 protein: CASNRGSEQYF. The CDR3 nucleotides are TGTGCCAGCAATCGGGGTTCCGAGCAGTACTTC.

The chain is built from TRBV2 and TRBJ2-5; maybe TRBD1 (5 bases). This CDR3 contains 14 residues. V was clipped by 8 bases and J by 1 base, with 14 bases between them. Germline V CDR1 and CDR2: SNHLY, FYNNEI. CDR3 region: CASQGYGRQETQYF. The CDR3 DNA follows: TGTGCCAGCCAGGGATATGGGCGCCAAGAGACCCAGTACTTC.

J is TRBJ2-3 and V is TRBV20-1; no clear D gene. Germline lookup yields CDR1 DFQATT and CDR2 SNEGSKA (reference sequence). The CDR3 has 15 residues. Trimming shortened V by 0 bases and J by 0 bases, and 10 bases separated the two germline ends. CDR3 loop: CSAREGSASTDTQYF. DNA of the CDR3: TGCAGTGCTAGAGAAGGGTCAGCTAGCACAGATACGCAGTATTTT.

Note on this clonotype: This may be a read error, as it is one base from a much larger clone. V and J are TRBV7-2 and TRBJ2-1; D possibly matches TRBD1 or TRBD2 (6 bases each). Germline CDR1 is SGHTA and CDR2 is FQGNSA. With 4 bases removed from V and 10 bases from J, the gap between germline ends came to 14 bases. The CDR3 is 13 amino acids. CDR3 region: CASSSSRGEEQFF. The CDR3, as DNA: TGTGCCAGCAGCTCTTCTAGGGGGGAGGAGCAGTTCTTC.

As for this clonotype: An end of the junction does not agree with germline; a read error may underlie this. The gene calls are TRBV6-2 or TRBV6-3 and TRBJ2-4; 9 bases fit TRBD1. There are 18 residues in the CDR3. CDR1 is MNHEY, CDR2 SVGEGT, per germline. CDR3 region: CAGSYSGDRALAKNIQYF. DNA of the CDR3: TGTGCCGGCAGTTACTCTGGGGACAGGGCTTTAGCCAAAAACATTCAGTACTTC.

V and J are TRBV27 and TRBJ2-1; 8 bases are shared with TRBD2. The CDR3 loop spans 15 amino acids. The trim removed 8 bases at V and 1 base at J, leaving 7 bases unmatched. Germline assignment: CDR1 MNHEY and CDR2 SMNVEV (reference sequence). The CDR3 here is CASRGGAVSYNEQFF. In nucleotides, the CDR3 is TGTGCCAGCCGGGGGGGGGCCGTGTCCTACAATGAGCAGTTCTTC.

This clonotype was recorded a few times. The gene calls are TRBV6-5 and TRBJ2-5; D remains unclear. The J call may be mistaken, given a closer DNA end match to TRBJ2-7. Germline V gives CDR1 MNHEY, CDR2 SVGAGI. The CDR3 is 14 amino acids. CDR3 loop: CASSSLMGGSEQYF. The CDR3 nucleotides read TGTGCCAGCAGCTCCTTAATGGGCGGAAGCGAGCAGTACTTC.

Details on this clonotype: It may be a read error: a sequence one base away is much more abundant. The gene calls are TRBV7-6 and TRBJ2-5; D is unclear. The J call may be in error: the DNA end matches TRBJ2-1 better. The CDR3 length is 12 residues. The germline gives CDR1 SGHVS, CDR2 FNYEAQ. The CDR3 region is CASSFDQETQFF. In DNA form, the CDR3 reads TGTGCCAGCAGCTTCGATCAAGAGACCCAGTTCTTC.

V gene TRBV9 combines with J gene TRBJ2-6; 11 bases match TRBD2. Germline lookup yields CDR1 SGDLS and CDR2 YYNGEE. The length of the CDR3 is 17 residues. V lost 3 bases and J lost 2; bases outside the gene matches: 4. CDR3: CASSASSGGPGANVLTF. The CDR3 nucleotides are TGTGCCAGCAGCGCGTCTAGCGGGGGGCCTGGGGCCAACGTCCTGACTTTC.